Listed below are T cell receptor beta chains from one sample, sequenced in a study of cytomegalovirus exposure and HLA in healthy donors. Measured with immunoSEQ multiplex PCR; TCRdb has only the in-frame clones, and not every one. Altogether over 150,000 clones are present, roughly 80% being singletons, with the ten largest covering around 2.3%. The sequencing input was PBMCs. These receptors were collected from a male donor in good health and CMV-seronegative. Each CDR3 is given with its conserved first and last residue. The D gene is left open where the match is weak. Some rows mark clone size as missing; the rest say once, few, many or name a class of expanded clone.

J,size,D,V,DNA,CDR3
TRBJ1-1,-,-,TRBV5-4,TGTGCCAGCACCCGGGGGGGGTCAGGGACTGAAGCTTTCTTT,CASTRGGSGTEAFF
TRBJ2-5,once,-,TRBV9,TGTGCCAGCAGTCTTAGCCCTGTAAAAGAGACCCAGTACTTC,CASSLSPVKETQYF
TRBJ2-1,-,-,TRBV19,TGTGCCAGTGGGCCTGGGAGGAGCACAAACAATGAGCAGTTCTTC,CASGPGRSTNNEQFF
TRBJ2-5,-,TRBD2,TRBV5-1,TGCGCCAGCAGCTCTGGGATATTAGCGGGGGAACAAGAGACCCAGTACTTC,CASSSGILAGEQETQYF
TRBJ2-7,-,-,TRBV7-6,TGTGCCAGCAGCGAAGACAGATCCTACGAGCAGTACTTC,CASSEDRSYEQYF
TRBJ2-7,-,TRBD2,TRBV10-3,TGTGCCATCAGTGAGCTCTTAGGGACTAGCGGTACTTACGAGCAGTACTTC,CAISELLGTSGTYEQYF
TRBJ1-2,-,-,TRBV16,TGTGCCAGCAGCCGCCGGGGGGATCCTAACTATGGCTACACCTTC,CASSRRGDPNYGYTF
TRBJ2-2,-,-,TRBV6-5,TGTGCCAGCAGCTTTGGAGGAGGGCAGCTCGGGGAGCTGTTTTTT,CASSFGGGQLGELFF
TRBJ1-3,-,-,TRBV6-5,TGTGCCAGCAGTCTCAGGGGCTCTGGAAACACCATATATTTT,CASSLRGSGNTIYF
TRBJ1-4,-,-,TRBV7-9,TGTGCCAGCAGCTTAGCGCGTATCAGTACAGGTTCGAGGGAAAAACTGTTTTTT,CASSLARISTGSREKLFF
TRBJ1-1,few,-,TRBV6-5,TGTGCCAGCAGTGCTTACGACAGCGAAGCTTTCTTT,CASSAYDSEAFF
TRBJ2-4,-,TRBD2,TRBV7-9,TGTGCCAGCAGCCCGGTAATGCCGGGGGCGGGGGGGAACATTCAGTACTTC,CASSPVMPGAGGNIQYF
TRBJ2-2,-,-,TRBV4-1,TGCGCCAGCAGCCAAGACCGGGAGTCCGCGAACACCGGGGAGCTGTTTTTT,CASSQDRESANTGELFF
TRBJ2-7,-,TRBD2,TRBV4-1,TGCGCCAGCAGCCAAGGACGGCTAGCGGATACCTACGAGCAGTACTTC,CASSQGRLADTYEQYF
TRBJ2-5,-,TRBD2,TRBV9,TGTGCCAGCAGCGTAGGTTCCAGCGGGGTAGGTGAGACCCAGTACTTC,CASSVGSSGVGETQYF
TRBJ2-7,-,-,TRBV6-1,TGTGCCAGCACCCCGGGGATAGCGGTATCCTACGAGCAGTACTTC,CASTPGIAVSYEQYF
TRBJ2-2,once,TRBD2,TRBV27,TGTGCCAGCAGTTTCACACGGGGGGGGCACGGGGAGCTGTTTTTT,CASSFTRGGHGELFF
TRBJ2-7,-,TRBD1,TRBV5-1,TGCGCCAGCAGCGGGGGGACAGGGGTCTACGAGCAGTACTTC,CASSGGTGVYEQYF
TRBJ1-2,-,-,TRBV7-9,TGTGCCAGCAGCTTAGCGACAGTAAACTATGGCTACACCTTC,CASSLATVNYGYTF
TRBJ2-7,-,TRBD2,TRBV7-9,TGTGCCAGCAGCCCCCGGGGGGCGGGGGGGCCCCACGAGCAGTACTTC,CASSPRGAGGPHEQYF
TRBJ2-3,-,TRBD1,TRBV6-1,TGTGCCAGCAGTGATGACAGGGTAATTTCGACAGATACGCAGTATTTT,CASSDDRVISTDTQYF
TRBJ2-7,-,-,TRBV5-5,TGTGCCAGCAGCCCTAACCCGGACAGAGACTACGAGCAGTACTTC,CASSPNPDRDYEQYF
TRBJ2-7,-,-,TRBV5-4,TGTGCCAGCAGCTTGTCTCAGGGGTTAACTTACGAGCAGTACTTC,CASSLSQGLTYEQYF
TRBJ1-1,few,-,TRBV5-1,TGCGCCAGCAGCCCTGGGGGGGGCACTGAAGCTTTCTTT,CASSPGGGTEAFF
TRBJ1-2,-,-,TRBV4-1,TGCGCCAGCAGCCAAGACTTTGAGTATGGCTACACCTTC,CASSQDFEYGYTF
TRBJ2-1,-,TRBD2,TRBV4-1,TGCGCCAGCAGCCATGTCCCCGGGACTAGCTACAATGAGCAGTTCTTC,CASSHVPGTSYNEQFF
TRBJ1-1,-,TRBD1,TRBV28,TGTGCCAGCAGTCGGGCGCTGACAGGGCGAGGGGGAGCTTTCTTT,CASSRALTGRGGAFF
TRBJ1-1,few,-,TRBV5-6,TGTGCCAGACCAGAGCAGGGAAGAACTGAAGCTTTCTTT,CARPEQGRTEAFF
TRBJ2-5,once,TRBD1,TRBV5-1,TGCGCCAGCAGCCTCCGGACAGGGGCTGGGGGGTATCAAGAGACCCAGTACTTC,CASSLRTGAGGYQETQYF
TRBJ2-1,-,-,TRBV6-4,TGTGCCAGCAGTGACGGAAACAGGTACAATGAGCAGTTCTTC,CASSDGNRYNEQFF
TRBJ2-6,-,TRBD2,TRBV2,TGTGCCAGCAGTGAAATGGGGCGGGGGTCTGGGGCCAACGTCCTGACTTTC,CASSEMGRGSGANVLTF
TRBJ1-2,-,-,TRBV5-4,TGTGCCAGCAGCTTATATGGAGACTATGGCTACACCTTC,CASSLYGDYGYTF
TRBJ1-1,many,-,TRBV5-6,TGTGCCAGTGAGTCAGGGCCGAACACTGAAGCTTTCTTT,CASESGPNTEAFF
TRBJ1-2,-,-,TRBV30,TGTGCCTGGATAGTCCCGGGAAACTATGGCTACACCTTC,CAWIVPGNYGYTF
TRBJ1-1,-,-,TRBV7-9,TGTGCCAGCAGCTCCAGGGCACTCATGAACACTGAAGCTTTCTTT,CASSSRALMNTEAFF
TRBJ2-3,-,-,TRBV7-9,TGTGCCAGCAGCCCCCTCGGGCAGTATTTT,CASSPLGQYF
TRBJ2-7,-,-,TRBV27,TGTGCCAGCAGTTCGGGACTGACCTACGAGCAGTACTTC,CASSSGLTYEQYF
TRBJ2-7,-,TRBD2,TRBV11-2,TGTGCCAGCAGCTACAACAGCGGGGGCAAGCAGTACTTC,CASSYNSGGKQYF
TRBJ2-2,-,TRBD1,TRBV30,TGTGCCTGGATAGGACAGGTGAACACCGGGGAGCTGTTTTTT,CAWIGQVNTGELFF
TRBJ2-1,-,TRBD1,TRBV16,TGTGCCAGCAGCCAATCTTCGGGCAGGGGGTACAATGAGCAGTTCTTC,CASSQSSGRGYNEQFF
TRBJ2-2,few,-,TRBV6-1,TGTGCCAGCAGTACAGGGACCGGGGAGCTGTTTTTT,CASSTGTGELFF
TRBJ2-6,once,TRBD1,TRBV6-1,TGTGCCAGCACCCAGGGGGCTACTGGGGCCAACGTCCTGACTTTC,CASTQGATGANVLTF
TRBJ2-2,-,TRBD2,TRBV11-2,TGTGCCAGCCTCGCTGCTAGCGGGGGGGCCTTGACCGGGGAGCTGTTTTTT,CASLAASGGALTGELFF
TRBJ1-2,few,TRBD1,TRBV19,TGTGCCAGTAGTATAAGAGGGGGCGCTGCCTATGGCTACACCTTC,CASSIRGGAAYGYTF
TRBJ2-7,-,-,TRBV10-3,TGTGCCATCAGTGAGTCGCGACAGAGCTACGAGCAGTACTTC,CAISESRQSYEQYF
TRBJ2-1,-,-,TRBV6-4,TGTGCCAGCAGTATTGACAGGGGGACTAGCGATGAGCAGTTCTTC,CASSIDRGTSDEQFF
TRBJ2-7,-,-,TRBV4-1,TGCGCCAGCAGCCAAGGAGGCTACGAGCAGTACTTC,CASSQGGYEQYF
TRBJ2-1,few,TRBD1,TRBV19,TGTGCCAGTAGTAGGACAGGGGATGGGGGTGAGCAGTTCTTC,CASSRTGDGGEQFF
TRBJ2-5,-,-,TRBV9,TGTGCCAGCAGCGTCGACTGGGGAGCGCGTGAGACCCAGTACTTC,CASSVDWGARETQYF
TRBJ1-5,-,-,TRBV7-9,TGTTCCAGCAGCTTAGGGGTTGGGCAGGGGAATAGCAATCAGCCCCAGCATTTT,CSSSLGVGQGNSNQPQHF
TRBJ1-6,few,TRBD1,TRBV5-1,TGCGCCAGCAGCCGCGGGACAGGGACTAATTCACCCCTCCACTTT,CASSRGTGTNSPLHF
TRBJ2-1,-,TRBD1,TRBV7-2,TGTGCCAGCAGCCCATGGACAGGCCCACTAGATGAGTTCTTC,CASSPWTGPLDEFF
TRBJ1-2,-,-,TRBV7-2,TGTGCCAGCAGCAACATCCTTGACAGACGAAACTATGGCTACACCTTC,CASSNILDRRNYGYTF
TRBJ2-5,few,-,TRBV5-1,TGCGCCAGCAACCGCCTGGGGGGGCGGGAAGAGACCCAGTACTTC,CASNRLGGREETQYF